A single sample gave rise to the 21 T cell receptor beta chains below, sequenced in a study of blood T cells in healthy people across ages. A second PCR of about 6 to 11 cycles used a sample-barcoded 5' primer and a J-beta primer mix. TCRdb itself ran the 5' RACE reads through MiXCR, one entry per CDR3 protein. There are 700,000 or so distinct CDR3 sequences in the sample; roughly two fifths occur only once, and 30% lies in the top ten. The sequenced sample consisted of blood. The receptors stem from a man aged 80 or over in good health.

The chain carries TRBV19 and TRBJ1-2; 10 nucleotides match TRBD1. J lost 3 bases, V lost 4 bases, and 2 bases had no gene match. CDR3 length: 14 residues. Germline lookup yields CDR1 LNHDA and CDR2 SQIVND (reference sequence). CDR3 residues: CASSKDRGDYGYTF. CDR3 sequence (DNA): TGTGCCAGTAGTAAGGACAGGGGGGACTATGGCTACACCTTC.

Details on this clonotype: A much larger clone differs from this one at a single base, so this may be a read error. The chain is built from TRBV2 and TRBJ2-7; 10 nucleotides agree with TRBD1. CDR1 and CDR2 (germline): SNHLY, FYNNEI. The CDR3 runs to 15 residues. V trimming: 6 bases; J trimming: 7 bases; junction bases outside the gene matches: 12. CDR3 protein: CASRVGQGSTQEQYF. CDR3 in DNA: TGTGCCAGCAGGGTGGGACAGGGGTCGACTCAGGAGCAGTACTTC.

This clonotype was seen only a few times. The CDR3 reads CASSPRGVASTDTQYF. In nucleotides, the CDR3 is TGTGCCAGCAGCCCGCGGGGGGTTGCTAGCACAGATACGCAGTATTTT. J is TRBJ2-3 and V is TRBV11-2, with 8 bases identical to TRBD2. Germline V gives CDR1 SGHAT, CDR2 FQNNGV. The CDR3 is made up of 16 amino acids. After removal of 5 bases from V and 0 bases from J, the junction contained 7 bases not matched to a gene.

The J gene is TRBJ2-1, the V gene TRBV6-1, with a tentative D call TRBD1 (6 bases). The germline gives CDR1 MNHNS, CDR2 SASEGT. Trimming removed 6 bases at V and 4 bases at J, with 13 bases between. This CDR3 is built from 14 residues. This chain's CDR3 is CASRPITGYNEQFF. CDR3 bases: TGTGCCAGCAGGCCTATTACAGGGTACAATGAGCAGTTCTTC.

The CDR3 nucleotides read TGTGCCAGCAGTTTGGGACTAGCGGGATCCGATGAGCAGTTCTTC. It encodes CASSLGLAGSDEQFF. The chain uses TRBV27 and TRBJ2-1; TRBD2 matches at 13 bases. This CDR3 region has 15 residues. V shed 3 bases and J 8 bases; nucleotides not matched to a gene: 4. Per germline, CDR1 MNHEY and CDR2 SMNVEV (reference sequence).

The CDR3 DNA reads as TGTGCCAGCTCACCGGGAAGGGCCGGGACCCAGTACTTC. It specifies CASSPGRAGTQYF. The chain employs TRBV18 and TRBJ2-5; D is ambiguous. Trimming pared 3 bases from V and 7 bases from J, leaving 12 bases between. The CDR3 has 13 residues. CDR1 is KGHSH and CDR2 is LQKENI in the germline V gene.

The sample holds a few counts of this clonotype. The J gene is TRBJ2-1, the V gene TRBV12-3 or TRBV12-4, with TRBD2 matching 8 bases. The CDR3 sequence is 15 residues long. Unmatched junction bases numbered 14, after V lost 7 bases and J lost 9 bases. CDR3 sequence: CASTPMLAGTGEQFF. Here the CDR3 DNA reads TGTGCCAGCACCCCAATGTTAGCGGGGACTGGTGAGCAGTTCTTC.

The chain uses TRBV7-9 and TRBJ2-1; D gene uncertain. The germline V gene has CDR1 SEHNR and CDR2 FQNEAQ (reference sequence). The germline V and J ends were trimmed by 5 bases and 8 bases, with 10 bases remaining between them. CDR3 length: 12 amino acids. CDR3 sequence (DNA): TGTGCCAGCAGCCAAGACGGTGATGAGCAGTTCTTC. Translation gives CASSQDGDEQFF.

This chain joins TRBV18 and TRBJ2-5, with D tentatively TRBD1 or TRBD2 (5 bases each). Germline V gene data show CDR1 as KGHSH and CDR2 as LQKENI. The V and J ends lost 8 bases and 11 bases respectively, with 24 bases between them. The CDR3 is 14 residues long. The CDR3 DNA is TGTGCCAGCCTAAGGGACCCCGCCTGGGATGTTCAGTACTTC. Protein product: CASLRDPAWDVQYF.

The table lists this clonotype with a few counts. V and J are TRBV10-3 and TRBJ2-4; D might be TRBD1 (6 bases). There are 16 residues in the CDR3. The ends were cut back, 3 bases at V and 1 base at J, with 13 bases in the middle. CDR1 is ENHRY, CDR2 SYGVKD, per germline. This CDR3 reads CAISEQAGAAKNIQYF. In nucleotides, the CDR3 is TGTGCCATCAGTGAACAGGCAGGGGCGGCCAAAAACATTCAGTACTTC.

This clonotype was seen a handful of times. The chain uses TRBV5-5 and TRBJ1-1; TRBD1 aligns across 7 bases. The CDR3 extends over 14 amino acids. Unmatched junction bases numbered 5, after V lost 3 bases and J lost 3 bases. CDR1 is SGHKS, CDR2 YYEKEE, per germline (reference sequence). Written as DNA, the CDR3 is TGTGCCAGCAGCTCCGCAGGGGGTGACACTGAAGCTTTCTTT. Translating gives CASSSAGGDTEAFF.

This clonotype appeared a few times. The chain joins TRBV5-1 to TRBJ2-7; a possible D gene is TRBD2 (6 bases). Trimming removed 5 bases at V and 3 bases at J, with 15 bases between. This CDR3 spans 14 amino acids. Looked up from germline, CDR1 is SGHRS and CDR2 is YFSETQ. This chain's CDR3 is CASRTGLEFYEQYF. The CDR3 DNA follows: TGCGCCAGCAGGACGGGACTCGAATTCTACGAGCAGTACTTC. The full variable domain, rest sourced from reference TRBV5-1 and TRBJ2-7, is KAGVTQTPRYLIKTRGQQVTLSCSPISGHRSVSWYQQTPGQGLQFLFEYFSETQRNKGNFPGRFSGRQFSNSRSEMNVSTLELGDSALYLCASRTGLEFYEQYFGPGTRLTVT.

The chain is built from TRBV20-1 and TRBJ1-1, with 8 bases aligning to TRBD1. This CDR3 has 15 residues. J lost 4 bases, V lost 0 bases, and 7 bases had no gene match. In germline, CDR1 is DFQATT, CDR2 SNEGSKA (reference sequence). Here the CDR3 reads CSARDQQGVATEAFF. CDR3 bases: TGCAGTGCTAGAGATCAACAGGGGGTGGCCACTGAAGCTTTCTTT.

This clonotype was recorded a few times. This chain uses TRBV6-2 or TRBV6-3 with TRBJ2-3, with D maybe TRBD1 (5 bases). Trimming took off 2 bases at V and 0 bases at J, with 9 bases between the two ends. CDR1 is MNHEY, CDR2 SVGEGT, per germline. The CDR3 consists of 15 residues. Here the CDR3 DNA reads TGTGCCAGCAGTTACGGACAAGCTAGCACAGATACGCAGTATTTT. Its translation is CASSYGQASTDTQYF.

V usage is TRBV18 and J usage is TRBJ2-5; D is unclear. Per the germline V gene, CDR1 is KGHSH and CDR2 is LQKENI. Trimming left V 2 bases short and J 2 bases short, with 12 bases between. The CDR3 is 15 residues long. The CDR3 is CASSPSLGIQETQYF. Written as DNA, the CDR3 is TGTGCCAGCTCACCAAGTCTAGGGATACAAGAGACCCAGTACTTC.

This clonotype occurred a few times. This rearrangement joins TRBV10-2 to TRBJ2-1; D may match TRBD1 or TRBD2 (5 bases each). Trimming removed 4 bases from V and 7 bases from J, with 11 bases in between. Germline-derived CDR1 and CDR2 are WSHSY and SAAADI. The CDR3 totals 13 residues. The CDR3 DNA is TGCGCCAGCAGTGCGGGACCGGGGAATGAGCAGTTCTTC. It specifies CASSAGPGNEQFF.

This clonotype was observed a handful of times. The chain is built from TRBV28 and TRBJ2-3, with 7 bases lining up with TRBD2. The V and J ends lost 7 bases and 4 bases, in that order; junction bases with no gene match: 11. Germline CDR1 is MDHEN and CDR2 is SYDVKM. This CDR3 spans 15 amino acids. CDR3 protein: CASIKGGRRSDTQYF. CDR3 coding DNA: TGTGCCAGCATCAAAGGCGGGAGAAGGTCAGATACGCAGTATTTT.

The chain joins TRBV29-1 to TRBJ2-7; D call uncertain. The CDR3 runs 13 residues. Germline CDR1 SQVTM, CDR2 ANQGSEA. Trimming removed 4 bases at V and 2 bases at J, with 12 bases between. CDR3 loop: CSVAASGPYEQYF. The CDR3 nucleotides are TGCAGCGTTGCGGCCTCCGGCCCCTACGAGCAGTACTTC.

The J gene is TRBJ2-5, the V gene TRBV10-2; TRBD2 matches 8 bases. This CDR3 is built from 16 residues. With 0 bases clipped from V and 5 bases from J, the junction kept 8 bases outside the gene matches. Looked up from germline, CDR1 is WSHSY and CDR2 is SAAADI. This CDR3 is CASSESGGAAKETQYF. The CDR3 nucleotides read TGCGCCAGCAGTGAGTCCGGGGGGGCGGCGAAGGAGACCCAGTACTTC.

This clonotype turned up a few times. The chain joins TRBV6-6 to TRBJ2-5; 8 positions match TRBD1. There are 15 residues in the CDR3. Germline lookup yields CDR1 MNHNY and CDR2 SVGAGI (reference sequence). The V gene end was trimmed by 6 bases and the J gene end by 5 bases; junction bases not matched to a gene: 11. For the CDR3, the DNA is TGTGCCAGCAGCCAACTCGGACAGGGCGGCGAGACCCAGTACTTC. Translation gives CASSQLGQGGETQYF.

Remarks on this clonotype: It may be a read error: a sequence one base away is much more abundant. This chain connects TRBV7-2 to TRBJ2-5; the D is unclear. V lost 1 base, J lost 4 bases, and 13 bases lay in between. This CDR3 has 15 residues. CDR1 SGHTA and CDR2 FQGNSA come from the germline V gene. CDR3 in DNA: TGTGCCAGCAGCTTAGTGCCCCAGAGCCGAGAGACCCAGTACTTC. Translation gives CASSLVPQSRETQYF.